This entry concerns a single TCR beta chain. This receptor's antigen is unknown. One base away there is no much larger clone; base qualities are not given. The method was the immunoSEQ multiplex PCR assay. The multiplex PCR relied on a mix of 60 forward primers for TCR Vbeta segments and 13 reverse primers for TCR Jbeta segments. The CDR3 region of rearranged TCR beta genes was amplified from genomic DNA by a multiplex PCR assay. The amplified TCR beta libraries were sequenced on the Illumina HiSeq System as 87-base-pair reads. The study's own analysis went as follows. Across the 500 to 700 repertoires, a later analysis counted about 81 million unique TCR beta chains, about 10 million of which were shared by at least two donors. A nearest-neighbor algorithm error-corrected the raw reads and collapsed the reads into unique sequences, merging closely related sequences to remove PCR and sequencing errors. V, D and J gene segments were assigned by aligning CDR3 sequences to IMGT reference sequences. For a sequence to be retained, at least a six-nucleotide match to both a V gene segment and a J gene segment was required. Rearrangements were classified as productive when the CDR3 lacked stop codons and remained in frame with V and J, and all other rearrangements were classified as non-productive. CDR3 was defined according to IMGT convention as the region running from the second conserved V-encoded cysteine to the conserved J-encoded phenylalanine. The earlier analysis of 450 to 750 of the donors excluded any sequence lacking an unambiguous match to a single V gene segment. In an earlier analysis of around 600 of the donors, V segments were called functional above 56.7% productive rearrangements and were called segregating when the between-donor standard deviation exceeded 5%. A statistical classification framework was built to diagnose cytomegalovirus status from the catalog of TCR beta chain sequences. A later analysis assigned V and J genes by comparing TCR nucleotide sequences with IMGT/GENE-DB human TR gene sequences. A later analysis assigned CDR3 sequences and most-parsimonious VDJ recombination scenarios with the TCRdist pipeline. A later analysis defined each TCR beta chain by its CDR3 amino acid sequence plus V-gene family, and excluded reads lacking a unique V-gene family. As a way to deal with suspected cross-contamination and a sequencing artifact, a later analysis dropped hundreds of nucleotide sequences that were highly shared and had low generation probability. For each public chain, a later analysis derived a clonal expansion index from normalized ranks of inferred template counts within each repertoire. In a later analysis, generation probabilities were computed using a VDJ recombination model fitted to out-of-frame rearrangements, and the results were checked against IGoR. A later analysis scored TCR-TCR, TCR-HLA and TCR-CMV co-occurrence with hypergeometric tests, applying a repertoire-size bias correction to TCR pairs. A later analysis estimated false discovery rates by permuting HLA or CMV assignments 20 times. In a later analysis, co-occurring TCRs were grouped using DBSCAN, and TCRdist sequence similarity was added for clustering within HLA-allele-positive subsets. Co-occurrence clustering excluded repertoires with fewer than 30,000 or more than 120,000 public chains, plus five with anomalous nucleotide sharing. This is the immuneACCESS table as TCRdb keeps it, with only in-frame sequences that have V and J called. A part of the clones is gone; compared with another copy, unresolved V genes explain less than half, and the rest is unexplained. The V and J calls and the clone size are those of that table, but D and trimming were determined from the DNA. Here the sample has 90,000 to 140,000 clones; around 75% occur a single time. In total, the top ten clones hold 1% to 1.5% of the sample.

This record comes from a study of cytomegalovirus exposure and HLA in healthy donors (dated by TCRdb to 2016 to 2017). Looking at the study overall: In an earlier analysis of under 600 of the donors, roughly 300 Gb of sequence data and some 120 million unique TCR beta sequences from about 180 million T cells were reported. A separate validation cohort of roughly 130 different subjects was used in addition to the 666-subject first cohort. A later analysis re-examined previously published TCR beta repertoires from hundreds of donors and added high-resolution HLA genotyping to investigate patterns of TCR occurrence. Rather than using new phenotypic data, the later analysis identified candidate immune exposures from TCR beta sequences and from how often those sequences occurred across donors. About five DR-DQ haplotypes were handled as single units for association and clustering, since linkage in the cohort was strong. Using immunosequencing, the study profiled T cell repertoires from 500 to 800 subjects and related those repertoires to cytomegalovirus serostatus. The study combined high-throughput TCR immunosequencing, statistical association of individual TCRs with disease status, and machine learning to predict cytomegalovirus infection status. HLA typing included class I and class II loci at four-digit resolution. Among the roughly 370 genotyped donors, about 83% belonged to the genetic ancestry cluster associated with self-reported Caucasian donors. A later genetic analysis took genome-wide SNP genotypes for 398 of the 666 donors and used that subset as a discovery cohort. The study aimed to test whether cataloging public T cell receptors could reveal signatures of past pathogen exposure. Donor age, sex, ethnicity and CMV serostatus were compiled alongside the repertoire data. An earlier analysis of around 580 of the donors used high-throughput TCR beta sequencing to judge whether each TCR beta V gene segment behaved as functional or pseudogenic. Typing coverage differed by locus: A, B, C, DRB1 and DQB1 were typed in about 629-630 donors, DQA1 in approximately 520, DPA1 in 600 to 610, and DPB1 in roughly 470. All discovery cohort repertoires had been generated on a single sequencing platform. Across about 380 genotyped donors of the cohort, an average of roughly 250,000 unique TCR beta nucleotide sequences per donor were sequenced, and 15% to 20% of those sequences were non-productive. Approximately 310 gigabases of sequencing data and approximately 85 million unique TCR sequences were included in an early release covering under 650 HLA-typed donors.

The research as a whole found: A further reported finding was that TCR beta sequences accurately predicted the HLA-A and HLA-B alleles for most subjects in the first cohort. Because counts were too low, more than 15 rarely observed V segments, including chromosome 9 orphons, were excluded from the earlier analysis of several hundred of the donors. V-gene and J-gene trimming of TCR beta chains was associated with a missense DCLRE1C variant in a later genetic analysis, and the association was replicated in an independent cohort. In a later genetic analysis, fewer N-insertions in productive TCRs were reported among donors in an Asian-associated ancestry cluster than the 666-donor mean. The presence/absence analyses assumed that sequencing depth was roughly uniform across donors, and that assumption may not be true. Correlated functional status among segregating V segments might reflect linkage disequilibrium, but an unknown experimental factor could not be ruled out. According to a later analysis, most CMV-associated TCR beta chains appeared to be HLA-restricted, and the HLA associations seemed to be driven largely by CMV exposure. A group of highly shared sequence variants was considered likely to be a technical artifact of the sequencing pipeline. A later analysis associated 17,000 or so TCR beta sequences with specific HLA alleles at a false discovery rate of 0.05. In vitro tests confirmed that a few of the cytomegalovirus-associated TCR beta chains recognize cytomegalovirus antigens. In a later analysis, HLA-associated TCR beta chains showed more clonal expansion and lower generation probabilities than non-associated chains that were equally common. In this cohort, only TCR beta chains were sequenced, and detectable features were limited by the absence of alpha or paired-chain data. According to a later analysis, TCR association rates differed among HLA loci, with DRB1 alleles showing the most associated TCRs and HLA-C alleles showing the fewest. It was suggested by the authors that the approach could potentially be generalized to other disease states and immunological phenotypes. In both the original and validation cohorts, the classifier was reported to diagnose cytomegalovirus status with high specificity and sensitivity. Because some donors lacked HLA typing at each locus, the association tests relied only on the typed subset. Broadly in line with IMGT annotations, most TCR beta V segments showed up in productive rearrangements about 87% or about 30% of the time in an earlier analysis of approximately 640 of the donors. Across donors, most TCR sequences were observed very rarely, whereas some public TCRs were present in many individuals. Some IMGT-functional V segments, including TRBV6-2 and TRBV6-3, could not be distinguished by the 87-base-pair reads and were therefore excluded. Immune exposure information for the cohort was limited to CMV serostatus. Several of the top co-occurrence clusters appeared to be linked to parvovirus B19, influenza, CMV and Epstein-Barr virus, according to a later analysis. The study listed 164 TCR beta chains as associated with cytomegalovirus. Assigning TCR associations to individual alleles was difficult when HLA alleles, especially DR and DQ, strongly co-occurred.

There are 16 amino acids in the CDR3, from cysteine to phenylalanine inclusive. The CDR3 DNA has 48 bases and is translated from base 1. The junction shows trimming of 5 bases on V and 2 bases on J, and the gene matches do not reach 6 bases of it. CDR1 and CDR2, per the germline V gene (reference sequence), are SEHNR and FQNEAQ. The cohort comprised some 680 healthy bone marrow donors. At the time of sampling, all cohort members were nominally healthy, though unrecorded immune exposures were likely present. The donor tested CMV seronegative, placing the donor among the 350 or so seronegative members of the cohort. Each donor provided a peripheral blood sample, and peripheral blood mononuclear cells were used for TCR beta sequencing. Genomic DNA extraction from the blood cell samples was performed with the Qiagen DNeasy Blood Extraction Kit.

The chain is made from TRBV7-9 and TRBJ2-3, with 11 bases aligning to TRBD2. The receptor was derived from a man aged 40-49 years in good health and CMV-seronegative. Material: PBMCs. CDR3 sequence: CASSRSGRAATDTQYF. The nucleotide sequence reads TGTGCCAGCAGCCGTAGCGGGAGGGCCGCCACAGATACGCAGTATTTT.